This TCR beta chain was sequenced in a study of blood T cell repertoires in COVID-19. Looking at the study overall: The United States, Italy and Spain were the sources of the acute and convalescent COVID-19 samples.

The data were produced by immunoSEQ multiplex PCR, yet TCRdb's version contains in-frame clones alone and is incomplete. The table records about 180,000 clones, approximately 77% of them present only once. This CDR3 is built from 15 residues. V gave up 1 base and J gave up 3 bases, with 13 bases separating them. Per germline, CDR1 LNHDA and CDR2 SQIVND (reference sequence). The source is a woman aged 80 or over with active or convalescent COVID-19. The chain recombines TRBV19 with TRBJ2-7; a weak D match, TRBD2 (6 bases). Specimen: peripheral blood. CDR3 region: CASSIGASAYYEQYF. CDR3 nucleotide sequence: TGTGCCAGTAGTATAGGTGCTAGCGCGTACTACGAGCAGTACTTC.